These 31 T cell receptor beta chains originate from one sample sequenced in a study of cytomegalovirus exposure and HLA in healthy donors. In the PCR, 60 Vbeta and 13 Jbeta primers were used. The table came from immunoSEQ multiplex PCR; TCRdb's copy has only in-frame clones and leaves some out. The sample has roughly 160,000 clones, 60% to 85% seen once. The sequenced sample consisted of PBMCs. These receptors came from a woman aged 50 to 60 in good health and CMV-seropositive.

J is TRBJ1-1 and V is TRBV28; 8 nucleotides line up with TRBD1. J was trimmed by 2 bases and V by 6 bases; bases with no gene match: 8. The CDR3 is 15 amino acids. Germline loops: CDR1 MDHEN, CDR2 SYDVKM. This CDR3 is CASRQQGGGNTEAFF. CDR3 sequence (DNA): TGTGCCAGCAGACAACAGGGGGGAGGAAACACTGAAGCTTTCTTT.

This chain connects TRBV7-6 to TRBJ2-1; 12 bases line up with TRBD1. The CDR3 has 14 amino acids. After removal of 4 bases from V and 8 bases from J, the junction contained 3 bases not matched to a gene. The germline CDR1 and CDR2 sequences are SGHVS and FNYEAQ. The CDR3 DNA sequence: TGTGCCAGCAGCTCCGGGACAGGGGGCGATGAGCAGTTCTTC. It specifies CASSSGTGGDEQFF. The variable domain in full, completed from reference TRBV7-6 and TRBJ2-1, reads GAGVSQSPRYKVTKRGQDVALRCDPISGHVSLYWYRQALGQGPEFLTYFNYEAQQDKSGLPNDRFSAERPEGSISTLTIQRTEQRDSAMYRCASSSGTGGDEQFFGPGTRLTVL.

The V and J genes are TRBV7-9 and TRBJ2-1; D may be TRBD1 (6 bases). CDR1 and CDR2 (germline): SEHNR, FQNEAQ (reference sequence). V lost 4 bases and J lost 0, with 10 bases in between. This CDR3 comprises 15 residues. This CDR3 is CASSSRQVSYNEQFF. CDR3 nucleotide sequence: TGTGCCAGCAGCTCGAGACAGGTCTCCTACAATGAGCAGTTCTTC.

A single count supports this clone. The rearrangement links TRBV11-2 to TRBJ1-1, with 8 bases aligning to TRBD1. The CDR3 spans 16 residues. After removal of 5 bases from V and 3 bases from J, the junction contained 11 bases not matched to a gene. Per germline, CDR1 SGHAT and CDR2 FQNNGV. CDR3 DNA sequence: TGTGCCAGCAGCAAATATATAGGACAGGGAGACACTGAAGCTTTCTTT. It is translated as CASSKYIGQGDTEAFF.

This clone occurred a few times. V is TRBV4-3 and J is TRBJ1-1, with D maybe TRBD1 (6 bases). The CDR3 has 14 residues. Trimming shortened V by 0 bases and J by 5 bases, and 10 bases separated the two germline ends. The V gene's germline CDR1 is LGHNA and CDR2 YSLEER. CDR3 in DNA: TGCGCCAGCAGCCAAGACAGGGGATTTACTGAAGCTTTCTTT. This gives the protein CASSQDRGFTEAFF.

This chain joins TRBV2 and TRBJ2-7, with TRBD1 identical over 11 bases. Germline CDR1 is SNHLY and CDR2 is FYNNEI. The ends lost 5 bases at V and 5 bases at J; junction bases unmatched: 5. The CDR3 runs 14 residues. The CDR3 nucleotides are TGTGCCAGCAGTCCGGGACAGGGGGAGGACGAGCAGTACTTC. It yields the protein CASSPGQGEDEQYF.

Concerning this clone: One end of the junction does not line up with germline, which may come from a read error. In the same sample, other DNA sequences code for this CDR3. This rearrangement joins TRBV9 to TRBJ2-3; a possible D gene is TRBD2 (6 bases). The CDR3 runs to 14 residues. Germline assignment: CDR1 SGDLS and CDR2 YYNGEE. The CDR3 protein is CASSVEGTADTQYF. CDR3 coding DNA: TGTGCCAGCAGCGTAGAAGGGACTGCAGACACGCAGTATTTT.

The chain links TRBV9 to TRBJ1-2; a weak D match, TRBD1 (5 bases). V was trimmed by 5 bases and J by 9 bases, leaving 29 bases between them. The germline CDR1 and CDR2 sequences are SGDLS and YYNGEE. The CDR3 loop spans 17 amino acids. The CDR3 DNA sequence: TGTGCCAGCAGAGCCCGACTCGGGGGAACCCTCGATGGGCGCTACACCTTC. Its translation is CASRARLGGTLDGRYTF.

A few counts support this clone. The CDR3 protein is CASSLGTGTGNTEAFF. DNA for the CDR3: TGCGCCAGCAGCTTAGGGACAGGGACCGGGAACACTGAAGCTTTCTTT. The rearrangement joins TRBV5-1 to TRBJ1-1, with 9 bases aligning to TRBD1. In germline, CDR1 is SGHRS, CDR2 YFSETQ. Trimming at V came to 2 bases and at J to 1 base, leaving 6 bases not matched to a gene. The CDR3 has 16 residues.

The V call is TRBV28, the J call TRBJ1-1, with 7 bases identical to TRBD1. J lost 6 bases, V lost 5 bases, and 12 bases had no gene match. CDR1 and CDR2 (germline): MDHEN, SYDVKM. The CDR3 totals 15 residues. The CDR3 spells CASSPPRQGRAEAFF. The CDR3 nucleotides read TGTGCCAGCAGTCCCCCTCGACAGGGACGGGCTGAAGCTTTCTTT.

This chain joins TRBV5-1 and TRBJ1-2; 8 nucleotides match TRBD1. The CDR3 extends over 12 amino acids. With V trimmed by 4 bases and J by 8 bases, 4 bases remained unmatched. Germline V gene lookup returns CDR1 SGHRS and CDR2 YFSETQ. CDR3 residues: CASSQGAEGYTF. DNA of the CDR3: TGCGCCAGCAGCCAGGGGGCGGAGGGCTACACCTTC. Full variable domain (missing parts from reference TRBV5-1 and TRBJ1-2): KAGVTQTPRYLIKTRGQQVTLSCSPISGHRSVSWYQQTPGQGLQFLFEYFSETQRNKGNFPGRFSGRQFSNSRSEMNVSTLELGDSALYLCASSQGAEGYTFGSGTRLTVV.

The V gene is TRBV29-1, the J gene TRBJ2-1; D may be TRBD1 (5 bases). The CDR3 consists of 14 residues. From germline, CDR1 is SQVTM and CDR2 ANQGSEA. Trimming removed 2 bases from V and 3 bases from J, with 11 bases in between. DNA of the CDR3: TGCAGCGTTGAAATAGGTCAGGGCTACAATGAGCAGTTCTTC. Protein product: CSVEIGQGYNEQFF.

This chain uses TRBV30 with TRBJ1-2; weak D call: TRBD1 (5 bases). Germline loops: CDR1 GTSNPN, CDR2 SVGIG (reference sequence). The CDR3 is 13 amino acids. The V end lost 0 bases, the J end lost 4 bases, and 9 bases lay between the germline ends. Here the CDR3 reads CAWSVGGIYGYTF. In DNA form, the CDR3 reads TGTGCCTGGAGTGTTGGGGGGATCTATGGCTACACCTTC. The full variable domain, in which reference TRBV30 and TRBJ1-2 provide the parts outside the CDR3, is SQTIHQWPATLVQPVGSPLSLECTVEGTSNPNLYWYRQAAGRGLQLLFYSVGIGQISSEVPQNLSASRPQDRQFILSSKKLLLSDSGFYLCAWSVGGIYGYTFGSGTRLTVV.

The chain employs TRBV5-1 and TRBJ1-2, with TRBD1 identical over 8 bases. The V and J ends lost 4 bases and 4 bases, in that order; junction bases with no gene match: 3. The CDR3 covers 13 residues. The germline CDR1 and CDR2 sequences are SGHRS and YFSETQ. DNA of the CDR3: TGCGCCAGCAGCCCGGACAGGGCCTATGGCTACACCTTC. Encoded protein: CASSPDRAYGYTF.

The chain recombines TRBV18 with TRBJ1-1; no reliable D call. CDR1 KGHSH and CDR2 LQKENI come from the germline V gene. Trimming cost V 3 bases and J 11 bases, with 16 bases left between them. The CDR3 is 13 amino acids. The DNA of the CDR3 is TGTGCCAGCTCACCGACGGCAGGTCAAGGTGCTTTCTTT. Translated: CASSPTAGQGAFF.

The chain combines TRBV19 with TRBJ1-5, with 8 nucleotides matching TRBD1. The CDR3 covers 16 residues. Germline assignment: CDR1 LNHDA and CDR2 SQIVND (reference sequence). Trimming removed 1 base from V and 7 bases from J; junction bases left unmatched: 9. CDR3 in amino acids: CASSIGGQAEWQPQHF. In nucleotides, the CDR3 is TGTGCCAGTAGTATAGGGGGACAGGCCGAATGGCAGCCCCAGCATTTT.

The V call is TRBV9, the J call TRBJ2-7, with 15 bases aligning to TRBD2. J gave up 4 bases and V 4 bases, and 6 bases lay outside the gene matches. Germline V gives CDR1 SGDLS, CDR2 YYNGEE. The CDR3 covers 16 residues. DNA of the CDR3: TGTGCCAGCAGCCCAGATGGGACTAGCGGGAGGTACGAGCAGTACTTC. The encoded protein is CASSPDGTSGRYEQYF. Looking up the rest from reference TRBV9 and TRBJ2-7 gives the full variable domain: DSGVTQTPKHLITATGQRVTLRCSPRSGDLSVYWYQQSLDQGLQFLIQYYNGEERAKGNILERFSAQQFPDLHSELNLSSLELGDSALYFCASSPDGTSGRYEQYFGPGTRLTVT.

This chain joins TRBV6-1 and TRBJ1-1, with a weak D call TRBD1 (6 bases). From germline, CDR1 is MNHNS and CDR2 SASEGT. V gave up 3 bases and J gave up 3 bases, with 17 bases separating them. The CDR3 contains 16 residues. CDR3 DNA sequence: TGTGCCAGCAGTGACTTGATAACAGGGTACGACACTGAAGCTTTCTTT. As protein: CASSDLITGYDTEAFF.

The chain employs TRBV7-2 and TRBJ2-7; 7 bases fit TRBD2. Germline lookup yields CDR1 SGHTA and CDR2 FQGNSA. This CDR3 is built from 14 residues. Trimming cost V 3 bases and J 3 bases; bases outside gene matches: 5. As DNA, the CDR3 is TGTGCCAGCAGCTTTAGCGGGCCCGACTACGAGCAGTACTTC. Its protein product is CASSFSGPDYEQYF.

The chain joins TRBV7-9 to TRBJ1-1, with D possibly matching TRBD1 (5 bases). V was clipped by 11 bases and J by 4 bases, with 17 bases between them. Germline V gene sequence: CDR1 SEHNR, CDR2 FQNEAQ (reference sequence). The CDR3 covers 13 residues. The CDR3 here is CAAEGREGTEAFF. Here the CDR3 DNA reads TGTGCCGCCGAGGGCAGGGAGGGCACTGAAGCTTTCTTT.

This chain links TRBV6-1 with TRBJ1-5; 9 nucleotides line up with TRBD1. The CDR3 sequence is 15 residues long. J lost 5 bases, V lost 5 bases, and 7 bases had no gene match. From germline, CDR1 is MNHNS and CDR2 SASEGT. The CDR3 protein is CASSPDRGGYQPQHF. The CDR3 DNA follows: TGTGCCAGCAGTCCGGACAGGGGAGGGTATCAGCCCCAGCATTTT.

The chain joins TRBV11-3 to TRBJ1-6, with D maybe TRBD1 (6 bases). CDR1 and CDR2 (germline): SGHNT, YENEEA. Trimming removed 7 bases from V and 7 bases from J, with 14 bases in between. The CDR3 consists of 14 residues. Here the CDR3 DNA reads TGTGCCAGCAACCAACAGGGTGAAAATTCACCCCTCCACTTT. Translating gives CASNQQGENSPLHF.

The V call is TRBV27, the J call TRBJ1-1, with D possibly TRBD1 on 5 matching bases. Germline CDR1 MNHEY, CDR2 SMNVEV (reference sequence). V lost 6 bases and J lost 4, with 9 bases in between. CDR3 length: 12 amino acids. The CDR3 sequence is CASSWGGTEAFF. In nucleotides, the CDR3 is TGTGCCAGCAGCTGGGGGGGCACTGAAGCTTTCTTT.

The chain links TRBV5-1 to TRBJ2-1, with 10 bases matching TRBD2. Germline CDR1 reads SGHRS; CDR2 reads YFSETQ. V was clipped by 3 bases and J by 8 bases; unmatched bases: 11. CDR3 length: 16 residues. CDR3 sequence: CASSSTSSGSIHEQFF. DNA for the CDR3: TGCGCCAGCAGCTCAACCTCTAGCGGGAGTATCCATGAGCAGTTCTTC.

This clone has more than one count but fewer than ten. The chain combines TRBV4-3 with TRBJ1-2; D might be TRBD1 (5 bases). The CDR3 spans 15 residues. Germline V CDR1 and CDR2: LGHNA, YSLEER. V shed 0 bases and J shed 5 bases, with 13 bases lying between them. This chain's CDR3 is CASSQDLTGTYGYTF. The CDR3 DNA is TGCGCCAGCAGCCAAGATTTAACGGGGACTTATGGCTACACCTTC.

The rearrangement joins TRBV2 to TRBJ1-1; TRBD1 matches 9 bases. CDR1 is SNHLY, CDR2 FYNNEI, per germline. The CDR3 length is 16 residues. Unmatched junction bases numbered 12, after V lost 5 bases and J lost 5 bases. The DNA for the CDR3 is TGTGCCAGCAGTTTACAGGGGGCCGGGGGGGGAACTGAAGCTTTCTTT. This codes for CASSLQGAGGGTEAFF.

The J gene is TRBJ2-1, the V gene TRBV5-1; the match to TRBD1 covers 7 bases. The CDR3 runs to 18 residues. The V and J ends lost 0 bases and 9 bases, in that order; junction bases with no gene match: 18. CDR1 and CDR2 (germline): SGHRS, YFSETQ. The CDR3 DNA is TGCGCCAGCAGCTTGGCCGGGACAGCCTACGATTCCAATGGTGAGCAGTTCTTC. It is translated as CASSLAGTAYDSNGEQFF.

The V and J genes are TRBV12-5 and TRBJ1-5; D remains unclear. The CDR3 sequence is 16 residues long. Trimming took off 10 bases at V and 2 bases at J, with 21 bases between the two ends. Germline CDR1 and CDR2: LGHNT and FRNRAP. CDR3 bases: TGTGCTACATATCCAGCGGGCGGCCGAGGCAATCAGCCCCAGCATTTT. It is translated as CATYPAGGRGNQPQHF.

V is TRBV19 and J is TRBJ2-5; TRBD2 matches 13 bases. V gave up 5 bases and J gave up 5 bases; unmatched junction bases: 8. Germline V gene sequence: CDR1 LNHDA, CDR2 SQIVND (reference sequence). This CDR3 contains 16 residues. The DNA for the CDR3 is TGTGCCAGTAGTCCGAGGACTAGCGGGAGAGAGGAGACCCAGTACTTC. Its translation is CASSPRTSGREETQYF.

The genes are TRBV5-1 and TRBJ2-4; perhaps TRBD1 as D (8 bases). The CDR3 contains 14 residues. V was trimmed by 4 bases and J by 12 bases, leaving 20 bases between them. Germline assignment: CDR1 SGHRS and CDR2 YFSETQ. The CDR3 nucleotides are TGCGCCAGCAGCATCACAGGGGGGGTGGACAGTCAGTACTTC. Protein: CASSITGGVDSQYF.

This rearrangement joins TRBV10-2 to TRBJ1-4; D is unresolved. The CDR3 covers 14 residues. Deletions cut 4 bases from V and 8 bases from J, with 14 bases between. The germline gives CDR1 WSHSY, CDR2 SAAADI. The DNA for the CDR3 is TGCGCCAGCAGTGCTCGAGGGTCGAGAGAAAAACTGTTTTTT. It codes for CASSARGSREKLFF.